The following is a TCR beta chain sequence with its context. The clone's antigen remains unknown. Base qualities are missing; no much larger clone stands one base away. Another Seattle source contributed samples from volunteer blood donors who had recovered from COVID-19. Collaborating institutions collected whole blood in K2EDTA tubes following their own protocols. For TCRbeta analysis, collaborators shipped samples as frozen whole blood, isolated PBMCs, or DNA extracted from either of those sample types. The data were taken from a study of blood T cell repertoires in COVID-19 (dated by TCRdb to 2020 to 2022). Background for the entire study: Samples from collaborators originated in the United States, Italy and Spain and spanned both the acute and convalescent phases of COVID-19. The prospective study material was composed of cDNA or gDNA derived from T cells, B-cell-depleted T cells, or PBMCs. Subjects who had been exposed to COVID-19, were actively infected with it, or had recovered from it provided the deeply sampled blood TCRbeta repertoires that made up the dataset. A freely available public database, intended as a resource for researchers studying the immune response to SARS-CoV-2, is where the repertoires were released. The samples were drawn from the first 160 participants of the ongoing ImmuneRACE study and from 1,254 subjects provided by 6 global collaborators. Sample metadata almost always included a de-identified subject ID, COVID-19 status, age in years and sex. Where available, HLA class I and class II types were taken from metadata supplied by the sample provider and were not determined by assay-based typing. The paper as a whole reports these results and caveats: The quantity of clinical and demographic metadata differed by source and by participant and was supplied without curation.

The immunoSEQ Assay, a bias-controlled multiplex PCR, was used to amplify TCRbeta CDR3 regions from genomic DNA. Per the original workflow: The number of nucleated cells in each sample was estimated by amplification of reference gene primers within the assay. To quantify the absolute abundance of each unique TCRbeta CDR3 rearrangement, sequence reads were collapsed and filtered. For each sample, productive Simpson clonality was calculated as the square root of Simpson's diversity index over productive rearrangements. The source is immuneACCESS, and TCRdb retained only in-frame sequences with V and J called. Part of the clones is not carried over; for the studies checked, unresolved V genes explain less than half of this, and the remainder is unexplained. V and J calls and clone size come straight from that table; D and trimming were deduced from the DNA. The sample table records roughly 250,000 clones; 88% of these occur just once. The top ten clonotypes cover about 4% of the sample.

The V end loses 4 bases and the J end loses 5 bases, and a stretch of 14 bases separates them. Including cysteine and phenylalanine, the CDR3 has 14 amino acids. Only the CDR3 DNA stays, 42 bases, in frame from base 1. CDR1 and CDR2 (LGHDT, YNNKEL) derive from the germline V gene (reference sequence). The sequence links TRBV3-1 (or the pseudogene TRBV3-2) to TRBJ2-5; the D gene is perhaps TRBD1, on 5 matching bases. Sequencing input: peripheral blood. The receptor's source is a man aged 55 to 70 who had recovered from COVID-19. The CDR3 has the sequence CASSPLWGRETQYF. DNA sequence: TGTGCCAGCAGCCCGCTTTGGGGCCGGGAGACCCAGTACTTC.